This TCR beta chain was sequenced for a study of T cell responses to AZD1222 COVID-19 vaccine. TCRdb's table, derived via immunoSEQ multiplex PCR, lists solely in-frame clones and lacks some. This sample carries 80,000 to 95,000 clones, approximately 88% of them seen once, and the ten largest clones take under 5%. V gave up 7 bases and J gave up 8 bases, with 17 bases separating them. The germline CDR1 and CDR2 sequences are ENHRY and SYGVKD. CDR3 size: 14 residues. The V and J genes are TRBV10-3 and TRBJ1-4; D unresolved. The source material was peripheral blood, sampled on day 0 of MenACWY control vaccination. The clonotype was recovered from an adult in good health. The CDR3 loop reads CAIKGDLAGEKLFF. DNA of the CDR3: TGTGCCATCAAAGGCGACCTCGCCGGGGAAAAACTGTTTTTT.